This T cell receptor beta chain was retrieved from a study of T cells in localized non-small cell lung cancer. CDR1 and CDR2 (germline): LGHNA, YSLEER. V lost 2 bases and J lost 5, with 12 bases in between. The CDR3 is made up of 14 amino acids. Sequenced by immunoSEQ multiplex PCR; TCRdb stores in-frame clones only, minus some. The profile shows 15,000 to 20,000 clones, roughly 85% of them singletons. Details on this clone: What it binds is not known.

Study-wide results and limits: Heterogeneity cannot be ruled out, as sequencing used one tumor region only.

The material sequenced was peripheral blood, taken before any cancer treatment. This chain joins TRBV4-3 and TRBJ1-2; possibly TRBD1 for D (6 bases). The sequence derives from a male donor older than 55 with stage I lung adenocarcinoma. The CDR3 region has the DNA TGCGCCAGCAGCCAACCCGACAGGAAGTATGGCTACACCTTC. Translating gives CASSQPDRKYGYTF.